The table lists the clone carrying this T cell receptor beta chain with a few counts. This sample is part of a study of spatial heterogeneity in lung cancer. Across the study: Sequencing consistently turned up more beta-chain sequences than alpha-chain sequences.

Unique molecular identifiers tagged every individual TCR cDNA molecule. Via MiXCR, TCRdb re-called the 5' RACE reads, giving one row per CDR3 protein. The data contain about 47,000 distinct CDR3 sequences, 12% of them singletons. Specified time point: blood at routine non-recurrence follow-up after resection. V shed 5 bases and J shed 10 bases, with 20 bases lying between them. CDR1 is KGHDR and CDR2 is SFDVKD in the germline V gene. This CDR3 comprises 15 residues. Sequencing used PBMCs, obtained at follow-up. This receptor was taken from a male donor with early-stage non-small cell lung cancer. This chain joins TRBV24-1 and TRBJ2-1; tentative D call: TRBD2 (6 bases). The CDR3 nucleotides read TGTGCCACCAGTGGTTCTCAGAACCGGGACTCCGAGCAGTTCTTC. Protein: CATSGSQNRDSEQFF.